The next 32 T cell receptor beta chains were all read from a single sample in a study of T-cell reconstitution after alpha-beta-depleted transplantation in children. The TCRbeta library incorporated unique molecular identifiers. TCRdb reprocessed the PCR reads via MiXCR and lists one record per CDR3 protein. The sample includes 280,000 or so distinct CDR3 sequences, roughly 10% seen only once; the top ten take about 25%. The specimen was peripheral blood, collected 180 days after TCRalphabeta/CD19-depleted stem cell transplant. The receptors derive from a male patient aged 2 to 9 who had a stem cell transplant for chronic granulomatous disease, so the T cells may come from the graft donor.

With regard to this clonotype: A much larger clonotype is one base distant, so this may be a read error. The chain uses TRBV7-9 and TRBJ2-1; D possibly corresponds to TRBD2 (6 bases). The CDR3 has 17 amino acids. Germline CDR1 SEHNR, CDR2 FQNEAQ (reference sequence). The CDR3 DNA reads as TGTGCCAGCAGCTTAGCGGGCAGAGCGGGCTTCTACAATCAGCAGTTCTTC. Translated: CASSLAGRAGFYNQQFF.

This clonotype was seen ten or more times. The chain's CDR3 is CASSPNRDSGYEQYF. CDR3 nucleotides: TGTGCCAGCTCACCAAACCGGGACAGCGGGTACGAGCAGTACTTC. The rearrangement links TRBV18 to TRBJ2-7, with D possibly matching TRBD1 (7 bases). The CDR3 totals 15 residues. Looked up from germline, CDR1 is KGHSH and CDR2 is LQKENI. V gave up 2 bases and J gave up 4 bases, with 15 bases separating them.

This clonotype was seen a handful of times. The chain links TRBV4-3 to TRBJ2-3; 8 nucleotides agree with TRBD2. V was clipped by 1 base and J by 4 bases; unmatched bases: 7. Germline assignment: CDR1 LGHNA and CDR2 YSLEER. This CDR3 comprises 16 residues. The CDR3 spells CASSQGLTSAADTQYF. The CDR3, as DNA: TGCGCCAGCAGCCAAGGTTTGACTAGCGCCGCAGATACGCAGTATTTT.

The table lists this clonotype with many counts. The V gene is TRBV28, the J gene TRBJ2-5; 7 nucleotides line up with TRBD2. The V segment lost 6 bases and the J segment 7 bases; nucleotides outside the gene matches: 11. Germline CDR1 reads MDHEN; CDR2 reads SYDVKM. The CDR3 contains 14 residues. CDR3 in DNA: TGTGCCAGCAGCCACACTAGCGTGAGGGGGACCCAGTACTTC. Its translation: CASSHTSVRGTQYF.

This clonotype was counted at least ten times. The chain links TRBV6-1 to TRBJ2-5, with no clear D. Germline-derived CDR1 and CDR2 are MNHNS and SASEGT. Trimming stripped 0 bases from V and 4 bases from J, with 6 bases between. This CDR3 has 13 residues. The CDR3 loop reads CASSEAFLETQYF. The CDR3 DNA follows: TGTGCCAGCAGTGAAGCGTTTCTAGAGACCCAGTACTTC.

This clonotype was seen ten or more times. The V and J genes are TRBV5-1 and TRBJ1-2, with 7 bases aligning to TRBD1. V lost 4 bases, J lost 0 bases, and 9 bases stayed unmatched. The CDR3 contains 16 residues. Germline assignment: CDR1 SGHRS and CDR2 YFSETQ. CDR3 loop: CASSPGQASTNYGYTF. The CDR3 DNA is TGCGCCAGCAGCCCAGGACAGGCCTCAACTAACTATGGCTACACCTTC.

About this clonotype: Just one base apart from a much larger clone, this may be a read error. This chain uses TRBV7-2 with TRBJ2-7, with a possible D match to TRBD2 (6 bases). Looked up from germline, CDR1 is SGHTA and CDR2 is FQGNSA. This CDR3 is built from 15 residues. The CDR3 coding sequence is TGTGCCAGCAGCCGGGGGACTTCCTTCTCCTACGAGCGGTACTTC. Translated: CASSRGTSFSYERYF.

This clonotype was detected many times. The chain joins TRBV18 to TRBJ2-3; TRBD2 matches 7 bases. This CDR3 comprises 14 residues. Germline values: CDR1 KGHSH, CDR2 LQKENI. The J segment lost 6 bases and the V segment lost 6 bases, leaving 9 bases of the junction unmatched. CDR3 region: CASSPTAGPDTQYF. The CDR3 DNA reads as TGTGCCAGCTCCCCAACAGCGGGACCCGATACGCAGTATTTT.

This clonotype has a count of ten or more. The chain carries TRBV6-2 or TRBV6-3 and TRBJ2-1; the D gene is possibly TRBD2 (6 bases). This CDR3 region has 12 residues. V gave up 2 bases and J gave up 15 bases, with 14 bases separating them. Looked up from germline, CDR1 is MNHEY and CDR2 is SVGEGT. DNA for the CDR3: TGTGCCAGCAGTTACACCATAGCGGTAAGGTTCTTC. Its protein product is CASSYTIAVRFF.

With respect to this clonotype: A much larger clonotype is one base distant, so this may be a read error. The rearrangement links TRBV29-1 to TRBJ2-7, with 7 bases that match TRBD1. The V gene's germline CDR1 is SQVTM and CDR2 ANQGSEA. The CDR3 is 13 amino acids. CDR3 coding DNA: TGCAGCGTCGAGAGGGGGCGCCTAGGCGAGCAGCACTTC. Translating it yields CSVERGRLGEQHF.

This clonotype was seen a handful of times. The chain combines TRBV19 with TRBJ2-5, with 9 bases fitting TRBD2. This CDR3 spans 16 amino acids. Germline CDR1 reads LNHDA; CDR2 reads SQIVND (reference sequence). Trimming at V came to 8 bases and at J to 2 bases, leaving 12 bases not matched to a gene. The CDR3 nucleotides are TGTGCCAGTCAATCTAGGGCTAGCGGGACGCAAGAGACCCAGTACTTC. This gives the protein CASQSRASGTQETQYF.

This clonotype was picked up many times. The chain is built from TRBV6-5 and TRBJ2-7, with D maybe TRBD1 (5 bases). This CDR3 has 12 residues. V lost 8 bases to trimming and J lost 2 bases, with 10 bases between them. Germline CDR1 reads MNHEY; CDR2 reads SVGAGI. CDR3 DNA sequence: TGTGCCAGCTCTGGGGCCACCTACGAGCAGTACTTC. Its translation is CASSGATYEQYF.

The chain couples TRBV12-3 or TRBV12-4 to TRBJ1-2, with 9 bases aligning to TRBD1. The CDR3 contains 13 residues. V lost 6 bases and J lost 8; bases outside the gene matches: 7. The CDR3 DNA is TGTGCCAGCAGCCGGGACAGGGTAGGAGGCTACACCTTC. Its translation is CASSRDRVGGYTF.

This clonotype was detected ten times or more. The chain recombines TRBV18 with TRBJ2-1, with D unclear. Germline CDR1 is KGHSH and CDR2 is LQKENI. V lost 2 bases and J 0 bases, leaving 11 bases between the germline ends. The CDR3 is made up of 16 amino acids. Written as DNA, the CDR3 is TGTGCCAGCTCACCAGGAGTTCCTAGCTCCTACAATGAGCAGTTCTTC. This translates into CASSPGVPSSYNEQFF. Full variable domain (missing parts from reference TRBV18 and TRBJ2-1): NAGVMQNPRHLVRRRGQEARLRCSPMKGHSHVYWYRQLPEEGLKFMVYLQKENIIDESGMPKERFSAEFPKEGPSILRIQQVVRGDSAAYFCASSPGVPSSYNEQFFGPGTRLTVL.

This clonotype was recorded many times. J is TRBJ2-7 and V is TRBV12-3 or TRBV12-4; 8 positions match TRBD2. The CDR3 extends over 15 amino acids. Trimming cost V 3 bases and J 1 base; bases outside gene matches: 5. CDR3 coding DNA: TGTGCCAGCAGTTTCCGACGGGGGGGTTCCTACGAGCAGTACTTC. Protein product: CASSFRRGGSYEQYF.

This clonotype was picked up many times. The chain couples TRBV12-3 or TRBV12-4 to TRBJ2-1; D perhaps matches TRBD1 (5 bases). The CDR3 loop spans 16 amino acids. Trimming removed 5 bases from V and 0 bases from J, with 14 bases in between. CDR3 sequence reads: CASSILGASSYNEQFF. The DNA of the CDR3 is TGTGCCAGCAGTATCCTAGGGGCGAGCTCCTACAATGAGCAGTTCTTC.

At least ten counts were recorded for this clonotype. This chain uses TRBV7-8 with TRBJ2-1; D may be TRBD1 or TRBD2 (5 bases each). The CDR3 sequence is 14 residues long. From germline, CDR1 is SGHVS and CDR2 FQNEAQ. V was pared by 5 bases and J by 6 bases, with 14 bases between. CDR3 coding DNA: TGTGCCAGCAGCAGTGAGGGGATCGGCAATGAGCAGTTCTTC. It yields the protein CASSSEGIGNEQFF.

As for this clonotype: At one boundary the junction diverges from the germline segment, which might be a read error. CDR3 residues: CTSSSGLIEQFF. CDR3 in DNA: TGTACCAGCAGCTCCGGACTAATTGAGCAGTTCTTC. The chain is built from TRBV7-9 and TRBJ2-1, with TRBD2 as a possible D gene (6 bases). CDR3 length equals 12 residues. Per germline, CDR1 SEHNR and CDR2 FQNEAQ (reference sequence).

This clonotype was counted at least ten times. The rearrangement links TRBV7-3 to TRBJ2-3, with D perhaps TRBD2 (6 bases). Per germline, CDR1 SGHTA and CDR2 FQGTGA. This CDR3 has 14 amino acids. With 5 bases removed from V and 9 bases from J, the gap between germline ends came to 18 bases. As DNA, the CDR3 is TGTGCCAGCAGCCCCCAGGGACTCTTTGTCACGCAGTATTTT. Its translation is CASSPQGLFVTQYF.

This clonotype has a count of ten or more. V is TRBV20-1 and J is TRBJ2-1; D ambiguous. The CDR3 is made up of 10 amino acids. The germline CDR1 and CDR2 sequences are DFQATT and SNEGSKA (reference sequence). Trimming took off 3 bases at V and 8 bases at J, with 5 bases between the two ends. The CDR3 loop is CSASWDEQFF. The CDR3 DNA reads as TGCAGTGCTAGCTGGGATGAGCAGTTCTTC.

In its sample, this clonotype was seen many times. This chain links TRBV9 with TRBJ2-3, with 8 bases lining up with TRBD2. Unmatched junction bases numbered 13, after V lost 4 bases and J lost 6 bases. The CDR3 covers 16 residues. Germline V gene data show CDR1 as SGDLS and CDR2 as YYNGEE. For the CDR3, the DNA is TGTGCCAGCAGCAGGGGAACTAGCGGCCCGGGGGATACGCAGTATTTT. This gives the protein CASSRGTSGPGDTQYF.

The sample holds many counts of this clonotype. V is TRBV28 and J is TRBJ2-2; D perhaps matches TRBD2 (5 bases). CDR1 is MDHEN, CDR2 SYDVKM, per germline. The CDR3 consists of 17 residues. With 6 bases removed from V and 0 bases from J, the gap between germline ends came to 17 bases. The CDR3 DNA sequence: TGTGCCAGCAGCCCAAACTCCGGGATAACGAACACCGGGGAGCTGTTTTTT. Its translation is CASSPNSGITNTGELFF.

This clonotype was recorded at least ten times. V is TRBV3-1 and J is TRBJ2-1; 13 bases line up with TRBD2. The CDR3 is 15 residues long. V lost 6 bases, J lost 6 bases, and 5 bases stayed unmatched. Germline V lookup: CDR1 LGHDT, CDR2 YNNKEL (reference sequence). CDR3 DNA: TGTGCCAGCAGTCGCGGGACTAGCGGGATCAATGAGCAGTTCTTC. Translating gives CASSRGTSGINEQFF.

This clonotype was counted ten times or more. J is TRBJ1-6 and V is TRBV28; 9 bases are shared with TRBD1. Germline V gene lookup returns CDR1 MDHEN and CDR2 SYDVKM. V lost 6 bases and J lost 9; bases outside the gene matches: 9. The CDR3 runs to 15 residues. CDR3 region: CASSPNDRGSSPLHF. CDR3 in DNA: TGTGCCAGCAGCCCAAACGACAGGGGGAGTTCACCCCTCCACTTT. The variable domain in full, with the rest retrieved from reference TRBV28 and TRBJ1-6, is DVKVTQSSRYLVKRTGEKVFLECVQDMDHENMFWYRQDPGLGLRLIYFSYDVKMKEKGDIPEGYSVSREKKERFSLILESASTNQTSMYLCASSPNDRGSSPLHFGNGTRLTVT.

This clonotype was seen at least ten times. The rearrangement joins TRBV12-3 or TRBV12-4 to TRBJ2-1; 9 nucleotides agree with TRBD2. With V trimmed by 4 bases and J by 9 bases, 10 bases remained unmatched. This CDR3 contains 15 residues. The CDR3 DNA sequence: TGTGCCAGCAGTTCCCTCCTTGGACTAGCGAGTGAGCAGTTCTTC. Translating gives CASSSLLGLASEQFF.

This clonotype was counted at least ten times. V usage is TRBV28 and J usage is TRBJ2-7, with TRBD1 matching over 9 bases. This CDR3 comprises 15 residues. The V and J ends lost 5 bases and 3 bases, in that order; junction bases with no gene match: 8. CDR1 is MDHEN, CDR2 SYDVKM, per germline. CDR3 nucleotide sequence: TGTGCCAGCAGTCCCGGGACAGGGAGTTTCTACGAGCAGTACTTC. Translating gives CASSPGTGSFYEQYF.

At least ten counts were recorded for this clonotype. The rearrangement joins TRBV12-3 or TRBV12-4 to TRBJ2-3, with 12 bases that match TRBD1. Trimming cost V 1 base and J 5 bases; bases outside gene matches: 1. This CDR3 is built from 15 residues. The CDR3 DNA reads as TGTGCCAGCAGTTTAGGGGACAGGGGGCGAGATACGCAGTATTTT. It encodes CASSLGDRGRDTQYF.

This clonotype was observed many times. The CDR3 DNA is TGTGCCAGCAGTCCACCGGACAGGGCCTCCGCCAAAAACATTCAGTACTTC. Its protein is CASSPPDRASAKNIQYF. The chain links TRBV27 to TRBJ2-4, with 8 bases aligning to TRBD1. V lost 5 bases and J lost 1; bases outside the gene matches: 10. Per the germline V gene, CDR1 is MNHEY and CDR2 is SMNVEV (reference sequence). The CDR3 is 17 residues long.

This clonotype was seen repeatedly, ten times or more. The chain joins TRBV7-2 to TRBJ1-1, with D possibly being TRBD1 (5 bases). Germline V gene data show CDR1 as SGHTA and CDR2 as FQGNSA. This CDR3 contains 13 residues. Trimming removed 6 bases from V and 4 bases from J, with 12 bases in between. The CDR3, as DNA: TGTGCCAGCAGATTTTCCGGGACCACTGAAGCTTTCTTT. This sequence encodes CASRFSGTTEAFF.

This clonotype was observed many times. This chain uses TRBV6-2 or TRBV6-3 with TRBJ2-7; TRBD1 matches at 10 bases. Germline lookup yields CDR1 MNHEY and CDR2 SVGEGT. Unmatched junction bases numbered 19, after V lost 2 bases and J lost 0 bases. CDR3 length equals 21 residues. CDR3: CASSYPTYGTGEGVGSYEQYF. The CDR3 nucleotides are TGTGCCAGCAGTTACCCGACATACGGGACAGGGGAGGGTGTAGGCTCCTACGAGCAGTACTTC.

This clonotype was counted a few times. The germline gene is not matched at one end of the junction; a read error may be the cause. The CDR3 DNA reads as TGCACCAGCATCACAAAAGGGACTACCGGGGAGCTGTTTTTT. Protein: CTSITKGTTGELFF. The rearrangement links TRBV27 to TRBJ2-2, with D maybe TRBD2 (6 bases). Looked up from germline, CDR1 is MNHEY and CDR2 is SMNVEV (reference sequence). This CDR3 contains 14 residues.

This clonotype was recorded at least ten times. The V and J genes are TRBV28 and TRBJ2-1; 7 bases align to TRBD2. Germline V lookup: CDR1 MDHEN, CDR2 SYDVKM. This CDR3 contains 15 residues. J lost 0 bases, V lost 3 bases, and 2 bases had no gene match. The CDR3 nucleotides are TGTGCCAGCAGTTTCGGGGACTACTCCTACAATGAGCAGTTCTTC. It specifies CASSFGDYSYNEQFF.